A selection of T cell receptor beta chains follows, all from one sample in a study of blood T cell repertoires in COVID-19. The table came from immunoSEQ multiplex PCR; TCRdb's copy has only in-frame clones and leaves some out. The repertoire consists of some 48,000 clones, with about 85% occurring once and the leading ten covering approximately 6%. Sequenced sample: peripheral blood. Receptor source: a woman aged 55-70 years with acute or convalescent COVID-19. Each CDR3 is given with its conserved first and last residue. The D gene is left open where the match is weak. A clone size is listed for some rows: how often the clone was seen (once, few, many), or a class if it is expanded.

d_call,clone_size,v_call,j_call,cdr3_length,cdr3_aa,cdr3_nt
TRBD1,.,TRBV18,TRBJ1-2,15,CASSPILDRRGGYTF,TGTGCCAGCTCACCAATTCTGGACAGGCGAGGTGGCTACACCTTC
.,.,TRBV15,TRBJ1-1,15,CATSARTTGTGKAFF,TGTGCCACCAGCGCCCGGACCACCGGAACAGGAAAAGCTTTCTTT
TRBD1,few,TRBV27,TRBJ2-7,15,CASSPQSDRDYEQYF,TGTGCCAGCAGTCCCCAATCGGACAGGGACTACGAGCAGTACTTC
.,medium-sized,TRBV11-2,TRBJ1-1,13,CASSSAGGTEAFF,TGTGCCAGCAGCTCCGCCGGGGGCACTGAAGCTTTCTTT
.,.,TRBV7-9,TRBJ2-3,18,CASSLDPRQPDSTDTQYF,TGTGCCAGCAGCTTAGACCCCCGACAGCCAGATAGCACAGATACGCAGTATTTT
TRBD1,few,TRBV10-3,TRBJ1-1,14,CAIRSGTETMGAFF,TGTGCCATCAGGTCCGGGACAGAGACCATGGGAGCTTTCTTT
TRBD2,many,TRBV4-3,TRBJ2-5,18,CASSQWGLAGGEGETQYF,TGCGCCAGCAGCCAATGGGGACTAGCGGGAGGGGAGGGAGAGACCCAGTACTTC
TRBD1,.,TRBV12-5,TRBJ2-7,15,CASGPPRTGPFEQYF,TGTGCTAGTGGCCCTCCCCGGACAGGGCCTTTCGAGCAGTACTTC
.,few,TRBV7-9,TRBJ2-5,16,CASSYPFRYSQETQYF,TGTGCCAGCAGCTACCCTTTTCGATACAGCCAAGAGACCCAGTACTTC
TRBD2,.,TRBV4-3,TRBJ2-7,16,CASSKSAGGRGYEQYF,TGCGCCAGCAGCAAAAGTGCCGGCGGGAGGGGGTACGAGCAGTACTTC
TRBD2,once,TRBV2,TRBJ2-3,15,CASSDGTSRTDTQYF,TGTGCCAGCAGTGACGGGACTAGCCGCACAGATACGCAGTATTTT
.,.,TRBV11-3,TRBJ2-2,15,CASSVQGRNTGELFF,TGTGCCAGCAGCGTCCAGGGAAGGAACACCGGGGAGCTGTTTTTT
.,.,TRBV14,TRBJ2-7,13,CASSRTGTTQGYF,TGTGCCAGCAGCCGCACCGGAACGACCCAGGGATACTTC
.,.,TRBV27,TRBJ2-1,14,CASQSAVSYNEQFF,TGTGCCAGCCAGTCAGCGGTTTCCTACAATGAGCAGTTCTTC
.,.,TRBV5-1,TRBJ2-3,16,CASSIQGELSTDTQYF,TGCGCCAGCAGCATACAAGGGGAACTTTCCACAGATACGCAGTATTTT
TRBD2,.,TRBV3-1/TRBV3-2,TRBJ2-5,14,CASSQKRGQETQYF,TGTGCCAGCAGCCAAAAGCGGGGCCAAGAGACCCAGTACTTC
.,.,TRBV2,TRBJ1-1,14,CASSGGALNTEAFF,TGTGCCAGCAGTGGTGGGGCCCTAAACACTGAAGCTTTCTTT